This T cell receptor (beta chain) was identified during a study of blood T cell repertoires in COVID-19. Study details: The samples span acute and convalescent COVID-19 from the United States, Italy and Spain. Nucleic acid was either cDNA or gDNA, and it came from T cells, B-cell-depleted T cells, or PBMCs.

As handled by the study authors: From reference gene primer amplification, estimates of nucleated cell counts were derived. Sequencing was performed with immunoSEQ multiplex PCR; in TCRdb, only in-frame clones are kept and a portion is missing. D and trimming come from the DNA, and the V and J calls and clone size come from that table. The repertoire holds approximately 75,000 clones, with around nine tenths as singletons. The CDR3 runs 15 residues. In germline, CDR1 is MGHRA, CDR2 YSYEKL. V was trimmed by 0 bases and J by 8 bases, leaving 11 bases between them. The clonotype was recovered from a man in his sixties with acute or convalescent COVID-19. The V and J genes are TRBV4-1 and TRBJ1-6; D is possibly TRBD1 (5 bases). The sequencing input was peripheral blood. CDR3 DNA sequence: TGCGCCAGCAGCCAAGAATTTGACAGCGATTCACCCCTCCACTTT. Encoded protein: CASSQEFDSDSPLHF.